This is a list of T cell receptor beta chains from one sample in a study of blood T cell repertoires in COVID-19. The data were produced by immunoSEQ multiplex PCR, yet TCRdb's version contains in-frame clones alone and is incomplete. Counted here are some 400,000 clones, 70% to 90% occurring once; the ten biggest clones make up approximately 1.3%. Material for sequencing was PBMCs or T cells enriched from blood (not recorded which). These receptors were collected from a man under 40 who had recovered from COVID-19. Both conserved end residues are part of each CDR3. D genes are given only for firm matches. Size values are once, few and many counts, or a class for expanded clones, and some rows have none.

d_gene: .
abundance: .
j_gene: TRBJ1-5
v_gene: TRBV10-3
CDR3aa: CAISGRGAQPQHF
CDR3nt: TGTGCCATCAGTGGACGGGGGGCTCAGCCCCAGCATTTT

d_gene: .
abundance: once
j_gene: TRBJ1-1
v_gene: TRBV3-1/TRBV3-2
CDR3aa: CASSQERWNTEAFF
CDR3nt: TGTGCCAGCAGCCAAGAGCGGTGGAACACTGAAGCTTTCTTT

d_gene: TRBD1
abundance: .
j_gene: TRBJ1-5
v_gene: TRBV19
CDR3aa: CASGTALNQPQHF
CDR3nt: TGTGCCAGCGGGACAGCCCTCAATCAGCCCCAGCATTTT

d_gene: TRBD1
abundance: .
j_gene: TRBJ2-5
v_gene: TRBV12-3/TRBV12-4
CDR3aa: CASGQGAGETQYF
CDR3nt: TGTGCCAGCGGACAGGGGGCTGGGGAGACCCAGTACTTC

d_gene: .
abundance: .
j_gene: TRBJ2-2
v_gene: TRBV5-1
CDR3aa: CASVSGSTGELFF
CDR3nt: TGCGCCAGCGTTTCCGGGAGCACCGGGGAGCTGTTTTTT

d_gene: .
abundance: .
j_gene: TRBJ2-2
v_gene: TRBV21-1
CDR3aa: CASETVPTGELFF
CDR3nt: TGTGCCAGCGAGACAGTACCCACCGGGGAGCTGTTTTTT

d_gene: .
abundance: .
j_gene: TRBJ2-7
v_gene: TRBV13
CDR3aa: CASSGGPAGQYF
CDR3nt: TGTGCCAGCAGCGGGGGCCCGGCGGGGCAGTACTTC

d_gene: .
abundance: .
j_gene: TRBJ1-1
v_gene: TRBV18
CDR3aa: CASSLGLAGSTEAFF
CDR3nt: TGTGCCAGCTCACTTGGTCTGGCAGGATCCACTGAAGCTTTCTTT

d_gene: TRBD1
abundance: .
j_gene: TRBJ2-3
v_gene: TRBV11-2
CDR3aa: CASSYRQGAIDTQYF
CDR3nt: TGTGCCAGCAGCTACAGACAGGGGGCAATTGATACGCAGTATTTT

d_gene: TRBD1
abundance: .
j_gene: TRBJ1-5
v_gene: TRBV6-5
CDR3aa: CASRFQGVSNQPQHF
CDR3nt: TGTGCCAGCAGATTCCAGGGGGTTAGCAATCAGCCCCAGCATTTT

d_gene: TRBD2
abundance: .
j_gene: TRBJ2-3
v_gene: TRBV9
CDR3aa: CASSVGLAVTDTQYF
CDR3nt: TGTGCCAGCAGCGTGGGACTAGCCGTGACAGATACGCAGTATTTT

d_gene: .
abundance: .
j_gene: TRBJ1-1
v_gene: TRBV6-5
CDR3aa: CASCGRTTTEAFF
CDR3nt: TGTGCCAGCTGCGGGCGTACAACCACTGAAGCTTTCTTT

d_gene: .
abundance: .
j_gene: TRBJ1-3
v_gene: TRBV6-5
CDR3aa: CASTPAGARDTIYF
CDR3nt: TGTGCCAGCACCCCCGCGGGGGCTCGGGACACCATATATTTT

d_gene: .
abundance: .
j_gene: TRBJ2-2
v_gene: TRBV11-3
CDR3aa: CASSLAGRRNTGELFF
CDR3nt: TGTGCCAGCAGCTTAGCGGGGAGACGTAACACCGGGGAGCTGTTTTTT

d_gene: TRBD1
abundance: .
j_gene: TRBJ2-2
v_gene: TRBV19
CDR3aa: CASISHRGGTGELFF
CDR3nt: TGTGCCAGTATCTCACACAGGGGTGGCACCGGGGAGCTGTTTTTT

d_gene: TRBD1
abundance: once
j_gene: TRBJ1-1
v_gene: TRBV7-6
CDR3aa: CASSLASQGVNTEAFF
CDR3nt: TGTGCCAGCAGCTTAGCGTCACAGGGGGTGAATACTGAAGCTTTCTTT

d_gene: TRBD1
abundance: .
j_gene: TRBJ2-7
v_gene: TRBV6-5
CDR3aa: CASRQTGSYEQYF
CDR3nt: TGTGCCAGCCGACAGACAGGGTCCTACGAGCAGTACTTC

d_gene: .
abundance: few
j_gene: TRBJ2-2
v_gene: TRBV15
CDR3aa: CATSRERAGARTGELFF
CDR3nt: TGTGCCACCAGCAGAGAAAGGGCGGGGGCGCGCACCGGGGAGCTGTTTTTT

d_gene: TRBD1
abundance: .
j_gene: TRBJ1-1
v_gene: TRBV13
CDR3aa: CASSYGTGLMNTEAFF
CDR3nt: TGTGCCAGCAGCTACGGGACAGGGCTTATGAACACTGAAGCTTTCTTT

d_gene: TRBD2
abundance: .
j_gene: TRBJ2-7
v_gene: TRBV20-1
CDR3aa: CSASLLAGGPLHEQYF
CDR3nt: TGCAGTGCTAGTCTCCTAGCGGGGGGGCCTCTTCACGAGCAGTACTTC

d_gene: TRBD1
abundance: .
j_gene: TRBJ2-5
v_gene: TRBV9
CDR3aa: CASSHRGQANQETQYF
CDR3nt: TGTGCCAGCAGCCATCGAGGACAGGCAAACCAAGAGACCCAGTACTTC

d_gene: TRBD2
abundance: .
j_gene: TRBJ2-7
v_gene: TRBV2
CDR3aa: CASSAQRGGYEQYF
CDR3nt: TGTGCCAGCAGTGCGCAGCGGGGTGGATACGAGCAGTACTTC

d_gene: .
abundance: .
j_gene: TRBJ2-1
v_gene: TRBV13
CDR3aa: CASSLVSDEQFF
CDR3nt: TGTGCCAGCAGCTTAGTGAGCGATGAGCAGTTCTTC

d_gene: .
abundance: .
j_gene: TRBJ1-2
v_gene: TRBV12-3/TRBV12-4
CDR3aa: CASSFRADYGYTF
CDR3nt: TGTGCCAGCAGTTTCAGGGCAGACTATGGCTACACCTTC

d_gene: TRBD2
abundance: .
j_gene: TRBJ2-7
v_gene: TRBV7-6
CDR3aa: CASSPGLLYEQYF
CDR3nt: TGTGCCAGCAGCCCGGGACTACTCTACGAGCAGTACTTC

d_gene: .
abundance: .
j_gene: TRBJ2-7
v_gene: TRBV6-5
CDR3aa: CASSQGLLYEQYF
CDR3nt: TGTGCCAGCAGTCAGGGATTACTCTACGAGCAGTACTTC

d_gene: .
abundance: once
j_gene: TRBJ1-1
v_gene: TRBV27
CDR3aa: CASSAPSPDTEAFF
CDR3nt: TGTGCCAGCAGTGCTCCGTCTCCAGACACTGAAGCTTTCTTT

d_gene: .
abundance: .
j_gene: TRBJ1-2
v_gene: TRBV4-1
CDR3aa: CASSRRDSPGYTF
CDR3nt: TGCGCCAGCAGCCGCCGGGACTCTCCGGGCTACACCTTC

d_gene: .
abundance: .
j_gene: TRBJ2-3
v_gene: TRBV29-1
CDR3aa: CSVEDRESTDTQYF
CDR3nt: TGCAGCGTTGAGGACCGGGAGAGCACAGATACGCAGTATTTT

d_gene: TRBD1
abundance: .
j_gene: TRBJ1-6
v_gene: TRBV10-3
CDR3aa: CAISQGANSPLHF
CDR3nt: TGTGCCATCAGTCAGGGGGCTAATTCACCCCTCCACTTT

d_gene: .
abundance: .
j_gene: TRBJ2-1
v_gene: TRBV6-5
CDR3aa: CASKLAPHNEQFF
CDR3nt: TGTGCCAGCAAACTAGCCCCCCACAATGAGCAGTTCTTC

d_gene: .
abundance: few
j_gene: TRBJ2-1
v_gene: TRBV29-1
CDR3aa: CSVEDLGPSRNEQFF
CDR3nt: TGCAGCGTTGAAGATCTAGGCCCTTCGAGGAATGAGCAGTTCTTC

d_gene: .
abundance: few
j_gene: TRBJ1-1
v_gene: TRBV2
CDR3aa: CASSEGGGFTEAFF
CDR3nt: TGTGCCAGCAGTGAAGGGGGGGGGTTCACTGAAGCTTTCTTT

d_gene: .
abundance: .
j_gene: TRBJ2-2
v_gene: TRBV4-3
CDR3aa: CASSHQGVTGELFF
CDR3nt: TGCGCCAGCAGCCACCAAGGAGTCACCGGGGAGCTGTTTTTT

d_gene: .
abundance: .
j_gene: TRBJ1-1
v_gene: TRBV4-2
CDR3aa: CASSRLEVLNTEAFF
CDR3nt: TGTGCCAGTAGTCGTCTAGAAGTATTGAACACTGAAGCTTTCTTT

d_gene: .
abundance: .
j_gene: TRBJ1-6
v_gene: TRBV18
CDR3aa: CASSPGQSNSPLHF
CDR3nt: TGTGCCAGCTCACCAGGACAGTCGAATTCACCCCTCCACTTT

d_gene: .
abundance: .
j_gene: TRBJ1-2
v_gene: TRBV24-1
CDR3aa: CATRAGDGYGYTF
CDR3nt: TGTGCCACCAGGGCAGGGGATGGGTATGGCTACACCTTC

d_gene: .
abundance: .
j_gene: TRBJ2-2
v_gene: TRBV10-3
CDR3aa: CAISEATGSDTGELFF
CDR3nt: TGTGCCATCAGTGAGGCGACGGGGTCTGACACCGGGGAGCTGTTTTTT

d_gene: .
abundance: .
j_gene: TRBJ1-2
v_gene: TRBV5-1
CDR3aa: CASSRNTPDSSANYGYTF
CDR3nt: TGCGCCAGCAGCCGAAACACCCCCGACAGCTCCGCTAACTATGGCTACACCTTC

d_gene: TRBD1
abundance: .
j_gene: TRBJ1-3
v_gene: TRBV11-2
CDR3aa: CASSLDSGPDRGRRNTIYF
CDR3nt: TGTGCCAGCAGCTTAGATTCAGGGCCCGACAGGGGTAGAAGAAACACCATATATTTT